These 29 T cell receptor beta chains came from one sample sequenced in a study of post-analysis software for immune sequencing data. General study points: There were five or six TRBV segments more frequent in patients than controls, and TRBV5-6, TRBV5-1 and TRBV20-1 were among them.

The TCR beta cDNA libraries carried unique molecular identifiers. In TCRdb, the PCR reads were re-called with MiXCR into one record per CDR3 protein. Of about 800,000 distinct CDR3 sequences in the sample, around 27% were seen once. The antigens for these receptors are not known. The sample comprised blood. These receptors all stem from a girl between 10 and 17 years old with multiple sclerosis.

The chain has TRBV20-1 and TRBJ2-1; unclear D gene. The germline V gene has CDR1 DFQATT and CDR2 SNEGSKA (reference sequence). The CDR3 spans 14 residues. V dropped 5 bases and J dropped 1 base, with 12 bases sitting between them. CDR3: CSAAKGRSYNEQFF. The CDR3 DNA sequence: TGCAGTGCTGCGAAAGGACGGTCCTACAATGAGCAGTTCTTC.

This clonotype was observed a handful of times. The J gene is TRBJ2-1, the V gene TRBV29-1; D gene ambiguous. Germline V lookup: CDR1 SQVTM, CDR2 ANQGSEA. V was clipped by 6 bases and J by 7 bases, with 7 bases between them. The CDR3 has 10 residues. The CDR3 nucleotides are TGCAGCGTGTCGAGGAATGAGCAGTTCTTC. Translating gives CSVSRNEQFF.

The rearrangement uses TRBV6-2 or TRBV6-3 and TRBJ2-1; D perhaps matches TRBD2 (6 bases). CDR3 length: 11 amino acids. The ends were cut back, 7 bases at V and 12 bases at J, with 13 bases in the middle. Germline V gene lookup returns CDR1 MNHEY and CDR2 SVGEGT. CDR3 sequence: CASTGGYGQFF. The CDR3 DNA sequence: TGTGCCAGCACCGGGGGTTATGGGCAGTTCTTC.

The sample holds a few counts of this clonotype. The chain uses TRBV5-1 and TRBJ2-3; TRBD2 agrees at 8 bases. Unmatched junction bases numbered 4, after V lost 0 bases and J lost 4 bases. This CDR3 spans 15 amino acids. CDR1 and CDR2 (germline): SGHRS, YFSETQ. The CDR3 region has the DNA TGCGCCAGCAGCTTGGCTCTAGCGGGTTCAGATACGCAGTATTTT. This encodes CASSLALAGSDTQYF.

This clonotype turned up a few times. The gene calls are TRBV18 and TRBJ2-3; D possibly matches TRBD1 or TRBD2 (6 bases each). Germline loops: CDR1 KGHSH, CDR2 LQKENI. V was cut by 5 bases and J by 0 bases, with 15 bases left in between. This CDR3 comprises 16 residues. CDR3 amino acids: CASSGRDTDSTDTQYF. The CDR3 DNA reads TGTGCCAGCTCAGGGCGGGACACCGATAGCACAGATACGCAGTATTTT.

This chain connects TRBV18 to TRBJ2-4, with TRBD2 identical over 13 bases. This CDR3 is 17 amino acids long. CDR1 and CDR2 from the germline V gene are KGHSH and LQKENI. J gave up 0 bases and V 3 bases, and 2 bases lay outside the gene matches. CDR3 bases: TGTGCCAGCTCACCGGGACTAGCGGGGTTAGCCAAAAACATTCAGTACTTC. Translation: CASSPGLAGLAKNIQYF.

DNA for the CDR3: TGCAGCGTTGAAGATCCGGGGCAGGAGGAAAAACTGTTTTTT. This gives the protein CSVEDPGQEEKLFF. The chain combines TRBV29-1 with TRBJ1-4; D may be TRBD1 (5 bases). V was trimmed by 0 bases and J by 8 bases, leaving 13 bases between them. The CDR3 loop spans 14 amino acids. Germline V gene data show CDR1 as SQVTM and CDR2 as ANQGSEA.

This clonotype occurred a few times. V is TRBV9 and J is TRBJ2-1; D may be TRBD1 (6 bases). The V gene's germline CDR1 is SGDLS and CDR2 YYNGEE. Deletions cut 5 bases from V and 7 bases from J, with 13 bases between. This CDR3 region has 13 residues. CDR3 loop: CASSTGHQNEQFF. The CDR3 DNA is TGTGCCAGCAGTACGGGACACCAGAATGAGCAGTTCTTC.

This chain connects TRBV20-1 to TRBJ2-7, with 13 positions matching TRBD2. CDR1 and CDR2 from the germline V gene are DFQATT and SNEGSKA (reference sequence). V dropped 3 bases and J dropped 0; count of bases not matched to a gene: 2. The CDR3 is made up of 15 amino acids. CDR3 sequence reads: CSARGLAGFSYEQYF. In DNA, the CDR3 is TGCAGTGCTAGGGGACTAGCGGGATTCTCCTACGAGCAGTACTTC.

This clonotype has more than one count but fewer than ten. The V call is TRBV12-3 or TRBV12-4, the J call TRBJ1-2; D ambiguous. The CDR3 loop spans 14 amino acids. Trimming cost V 1 base and J 8 bases, with 14 bases left between them. The CDR3 bases are TGTGCCAGCAGTTTAGGTCACTCCCAAGGGGGCTACACCTTC. Translating gives CASSLGHSQGGYTF.

The chain has TRBV2 and TRBJ2-1, with 8 bases lining up with TRBD1. This CDR3 has 13 residues. The V gene's germline CDR1 is SNHLY and CDR2 FYNNEI. V gave up 11 bases and J gave up 8 bases; unmatched junction bases: 11. This CDR3 reads CAAARTGYDEQFF. The CDR3 DNA reads TGTGCCGCAGCTCGGACAGGGTACGATGAGCAGTTCTTC.

The gene calls are TRBV20-1 and TRBJ2-3, with TRBD2 matching over 15 bases. The V and J ends lost 6 bases and 4 bases, in that order; junction bases with no gene match: 11. The CDR3 runs 17 residues. Germline CDR1 reads DFQATT; CDR2 reads SNEGSKA (reference sequence). CDR3 in amino acids: CSAHPRGTSGGSDTQYF. Here the CDR3 DNA reads TGCAGTGCCCACCCCCGTGGGACTAGCGGGGGGTCAGATACGCAGTATTTT.

The chain is built from TRBV6-5 and TRBJ2-4; possibly TRBD1 or TRBD2 for D (6 bases each). The CDR3 totals 16 residues. Germline CDR1 and CDR2: MNHEY and SVGAGI. Trimming stripped 6 bases from V and 13 bases from J, with 28 bases between. This CDR3 reads CASSRGQFQILYGQYF. The CDR3 coding sequence is TGTGCCAGCAGCCGGGGGCAATTCCAGATCCTCTACGGGCAGTACTTC.

This clonotype was recorded at least ten times. CDR3 in DNA: TGTGCCAGCAGCCAAGATCGGGTAAAGCAGTACTTC. It yields the protein CASSQDRVKQYF. J is TRBJ2-7 and V is TRBV14; D is undetermined. CDR1 is SGHDN, CDR2 FVKESK, per germline. The CDR3 extends over 12 amino acids. V lost 0 bases and J lost 8, with 8 bases in between.

The rearrangement joins TRBV29-1 to TRBJ2-3, with 11 nucleotides matching TRBD2. This CDR3 has 17 amino acids. Unmatched junction bases numbered 13, after V lost 5 bases and J lost 3 bases. Per germline, CDR1 SQVTM and CDR2 ANQGSEA. The CDR3 DNA follows: TGCAGCGTTAGTCTGATAGCGGGAGGGCCTGTGACAGATACGCAGTATTTT. It translates to CSVSLIAGGPVTDTQYF.

This clonotype came up a few times. The gene calls are TRBV18 and TRBJ1-2; D gene ambiguous. V lost 1 base to trimming and J lost 4 bases, with 7 bases between them. Germline V lookup: CDR1 KGHSH, CDR2 LQKENI. The CDR3 is made up of 13 amino acids. The DNA for the CDR3 is TGTGCCAGCTCACCACAGGACCGCTATGGCTACACCTTC. Translating gives CASSPQDRYGYTF.

This clonotype was observed a few times. V gene TRBV7-8 combines with J gene TRBJ2-2; perhaps TRBD2 as D (5 bases). This CDR3 comprises 16 residues. The germline CDR1 and CDR2 sequences are SGHVS and FQNEAQ. With 5 bases removed from V and 3 bases from J, the gap between germline ends came to 16 bases. The CDR3 is CASSTVAWSDTGELFF. The CDR3 DNA sequence: TGTGCCAGCAGCACCGTAGCGTGGAGCGACACCGGGGAGCTGTTTTTT.

This clonotype was seen at least ten times. The chain joins TRBV20-1 to TRBJ2-7; unclear D gene. With 4 bases removed from V and 5 bases from J, the gap between germline ends came to 9 bases. From germline, CDR1 is DFQATT and CDR2 SNEGSKA (reference sequence). The CDR3 has 11 residues. CDR3 sequence: CSATTDNEQYF. DNA for the CDR3: TGCAGTGCTACCACAGATAACGAGCAGTACTTC.

This clonotype was observed a handful of times. The rearrangement joins TRBV4-1 to TRBJ2-7; D gene unclear. Per the germline V gene, CDR1 is MGHRA and CDR2 is YSYEKL. The CDR3 has 14 amino acids. Deletions cut 0 bases from V and 0 bases from J, with 6 bases between. The chain's CDR3 is CASSQDSSSYEQYF. CDR3 nucleotides: TGCGCCAGCAGCCAAGATTCCAGCTCCTACGAGCAGTACTTC.

The chain uses TRBV12-3 or TRBV12-4 and TRBJ1-5; D remains ambiguous. CDR3 length: 13 residues. V was clipped by 3 bases and J by 4 bases, with 7 bases between them. CDR3 protein: CASSFWGNQPQHF. CDR3 sequence (DNA): TGTGCCAGCAGTTTCTGGGGAAATCAGCCCCAGCATTTT.

V gene TRBV12-3 or TRBV12-4 combines with J gene TRBJ1-5, with D possibly TRBD1 on 5 matching bases. The CDR3 has 13 residues. The germline V and J ends were trimmed by 7 bases and 4 bases, with 11 bases remaining between them. The CDR3 here is CASTAGPNQPQHF. The CDR3 DNA reads TGTGCCAGCACAGCGGGGCCTAATCAGCCCCAGCATTTT.

This clonotype occurred a few times. The genes are TRBV7-9 and TRBJ2-5; D is possibly TRBD2 (5 bases). TRBJ2-7 explains the end of the DNA better; the J call may be wrong. This CDR3 is 12 amino acids long. Per germline, CDR1 SEHNR and CDR2 FQNEAQ (reference sequence). CDR3 in DNA: TGTGCCAGCAGCCGCCTCGGGAACGAGCAGTACTTC. It codes for CASSRLGNEQYF.

The chain couples TRBV3-1 to TRBJ2-3, with D possibly TRBD1 on 6 matching bases. This CDR3 has 13 amino acids. The germline gives CDR1 LGHDT, CDR2 YNNKEL (reference sequence). The V and J ends lost 5 bases and 2 bases respectively, with 8 bases between them. In DNA form, the CDR3 reads TGTGCCAGCAGCGACAGGTACACAGATACGCAGTATTTT. Protein product: CASSDRYTDTQYF.

This clonotype appeared a few times. The chain couples TRBV20-1 to TRBJ2-2, with 8 bases that match TRBD1. The CDR3 length is 17 residues. V gave up 6 bases and J gave up 1 base; unmatched junction bases: 13. CDR1 is DFQATT, CDR2 SNEGSKA, per germline (reference sequence). CDR3 nucleotides: TGCAGTGCCCCGGCCAGGGCAGGGGGCGGGAACACCGGGGAGCTGTTTTTT. Translated, it gives CSAPARAGGGNTGELFF.

The chain uses TRBV12-3 or TRBV12-4 and TRBJ1-4, with D possibly TRBD1 on 5 matching bases. Trimming stripped 6 bases from V and 15 bases from J, with 17 bases between. This CDR3 is 12 amino acids long. CDR3 protein: CASSRVGGEVFF. CDR3 nucleotide sequence: TGTGCCAGCAGCCGAGTCGGGGGGGAGGTGTTTTTT.

This clonotype has ten or more counts. The chain combines TRBV20-1 with TRBJ2-7, with D possibly being TRBD2 (5 bases). The CDR3 contains 14 residues. Deletions cut 0 bases from V and 3 bases from J, with 12 bases between. Germline CDR1 is DFQATT and CDR2 is SNEGSKA (reference sequence). The CDR3 spells CSARDGGLFYEQYF. In DNA, the CDR3 is TGCAGTGCTAGAGATGGCGGGTTATTCTACGAGCAGTACTTC.

This chain connects TRBV6-6 to TRBJ2-1, with 12 positions matching TRBD2. Trimming cost V 1 base and J 7 bases; bases outside gene matches: 5. This CDR3 spans 16 amino acids. Germline V CDR1 and CDR2: MNHNY, SVGAGI (reference sequence). As DNA, the CDR3 is TGTGCCAGCAGTTACTACCTAGCGGGGGGGACGAATGAGCAGTTCTTC. Encoded protein: CASSYYLAGGTNEQFF.

The chain combines TRBV7-8 with TRBJ1-6; perhaps TRBD1 as D (5 bases). Per the germline V gene, CDR1 is SGHVS and CDR2 is FQNEAQ. There are 16 residues in the CDR3. V gave up 5 bases and J gave up 10 bases, with 21 bases separating them. CDR3 sequence reads: CASSLGLRGNSSPLHF. Here the CDR3 DNA reads TGTGCCAGCAGCCTCGGATTAAGGGGAAATTCGTCACCCCTCCACTTT. The whole variable domain, remainder taken from reference TRBV7-8 and TRBJ1-6, is GAGVSQSPRYKVAKRGQDVALRCDPISGHVSLFWYQQALGQGPEFLTYFQNEAQLDKSGLPSDRFFAERPEGSVSTLKIQRTQQEDSAVYLCASSLGLRGNSSPLHFGNGTRLTVT.

The chain has TRBV10-3 and TRBJ2-3; D unclear. The CDR3 length is 15 residues. The V end lost 5 bases, the J end lost 0 bases, and 12 bases lay between the germline ends. Per germline, CDR1 ENHRY and CDR2 SYGVKD. The chain's CDR3 is CAISSRTESTDTQYF. CDR3 DNA sequence: TGTGCCATCAGTTCCCGGACGGAAAGCACAGATACGCAGTATTTT.